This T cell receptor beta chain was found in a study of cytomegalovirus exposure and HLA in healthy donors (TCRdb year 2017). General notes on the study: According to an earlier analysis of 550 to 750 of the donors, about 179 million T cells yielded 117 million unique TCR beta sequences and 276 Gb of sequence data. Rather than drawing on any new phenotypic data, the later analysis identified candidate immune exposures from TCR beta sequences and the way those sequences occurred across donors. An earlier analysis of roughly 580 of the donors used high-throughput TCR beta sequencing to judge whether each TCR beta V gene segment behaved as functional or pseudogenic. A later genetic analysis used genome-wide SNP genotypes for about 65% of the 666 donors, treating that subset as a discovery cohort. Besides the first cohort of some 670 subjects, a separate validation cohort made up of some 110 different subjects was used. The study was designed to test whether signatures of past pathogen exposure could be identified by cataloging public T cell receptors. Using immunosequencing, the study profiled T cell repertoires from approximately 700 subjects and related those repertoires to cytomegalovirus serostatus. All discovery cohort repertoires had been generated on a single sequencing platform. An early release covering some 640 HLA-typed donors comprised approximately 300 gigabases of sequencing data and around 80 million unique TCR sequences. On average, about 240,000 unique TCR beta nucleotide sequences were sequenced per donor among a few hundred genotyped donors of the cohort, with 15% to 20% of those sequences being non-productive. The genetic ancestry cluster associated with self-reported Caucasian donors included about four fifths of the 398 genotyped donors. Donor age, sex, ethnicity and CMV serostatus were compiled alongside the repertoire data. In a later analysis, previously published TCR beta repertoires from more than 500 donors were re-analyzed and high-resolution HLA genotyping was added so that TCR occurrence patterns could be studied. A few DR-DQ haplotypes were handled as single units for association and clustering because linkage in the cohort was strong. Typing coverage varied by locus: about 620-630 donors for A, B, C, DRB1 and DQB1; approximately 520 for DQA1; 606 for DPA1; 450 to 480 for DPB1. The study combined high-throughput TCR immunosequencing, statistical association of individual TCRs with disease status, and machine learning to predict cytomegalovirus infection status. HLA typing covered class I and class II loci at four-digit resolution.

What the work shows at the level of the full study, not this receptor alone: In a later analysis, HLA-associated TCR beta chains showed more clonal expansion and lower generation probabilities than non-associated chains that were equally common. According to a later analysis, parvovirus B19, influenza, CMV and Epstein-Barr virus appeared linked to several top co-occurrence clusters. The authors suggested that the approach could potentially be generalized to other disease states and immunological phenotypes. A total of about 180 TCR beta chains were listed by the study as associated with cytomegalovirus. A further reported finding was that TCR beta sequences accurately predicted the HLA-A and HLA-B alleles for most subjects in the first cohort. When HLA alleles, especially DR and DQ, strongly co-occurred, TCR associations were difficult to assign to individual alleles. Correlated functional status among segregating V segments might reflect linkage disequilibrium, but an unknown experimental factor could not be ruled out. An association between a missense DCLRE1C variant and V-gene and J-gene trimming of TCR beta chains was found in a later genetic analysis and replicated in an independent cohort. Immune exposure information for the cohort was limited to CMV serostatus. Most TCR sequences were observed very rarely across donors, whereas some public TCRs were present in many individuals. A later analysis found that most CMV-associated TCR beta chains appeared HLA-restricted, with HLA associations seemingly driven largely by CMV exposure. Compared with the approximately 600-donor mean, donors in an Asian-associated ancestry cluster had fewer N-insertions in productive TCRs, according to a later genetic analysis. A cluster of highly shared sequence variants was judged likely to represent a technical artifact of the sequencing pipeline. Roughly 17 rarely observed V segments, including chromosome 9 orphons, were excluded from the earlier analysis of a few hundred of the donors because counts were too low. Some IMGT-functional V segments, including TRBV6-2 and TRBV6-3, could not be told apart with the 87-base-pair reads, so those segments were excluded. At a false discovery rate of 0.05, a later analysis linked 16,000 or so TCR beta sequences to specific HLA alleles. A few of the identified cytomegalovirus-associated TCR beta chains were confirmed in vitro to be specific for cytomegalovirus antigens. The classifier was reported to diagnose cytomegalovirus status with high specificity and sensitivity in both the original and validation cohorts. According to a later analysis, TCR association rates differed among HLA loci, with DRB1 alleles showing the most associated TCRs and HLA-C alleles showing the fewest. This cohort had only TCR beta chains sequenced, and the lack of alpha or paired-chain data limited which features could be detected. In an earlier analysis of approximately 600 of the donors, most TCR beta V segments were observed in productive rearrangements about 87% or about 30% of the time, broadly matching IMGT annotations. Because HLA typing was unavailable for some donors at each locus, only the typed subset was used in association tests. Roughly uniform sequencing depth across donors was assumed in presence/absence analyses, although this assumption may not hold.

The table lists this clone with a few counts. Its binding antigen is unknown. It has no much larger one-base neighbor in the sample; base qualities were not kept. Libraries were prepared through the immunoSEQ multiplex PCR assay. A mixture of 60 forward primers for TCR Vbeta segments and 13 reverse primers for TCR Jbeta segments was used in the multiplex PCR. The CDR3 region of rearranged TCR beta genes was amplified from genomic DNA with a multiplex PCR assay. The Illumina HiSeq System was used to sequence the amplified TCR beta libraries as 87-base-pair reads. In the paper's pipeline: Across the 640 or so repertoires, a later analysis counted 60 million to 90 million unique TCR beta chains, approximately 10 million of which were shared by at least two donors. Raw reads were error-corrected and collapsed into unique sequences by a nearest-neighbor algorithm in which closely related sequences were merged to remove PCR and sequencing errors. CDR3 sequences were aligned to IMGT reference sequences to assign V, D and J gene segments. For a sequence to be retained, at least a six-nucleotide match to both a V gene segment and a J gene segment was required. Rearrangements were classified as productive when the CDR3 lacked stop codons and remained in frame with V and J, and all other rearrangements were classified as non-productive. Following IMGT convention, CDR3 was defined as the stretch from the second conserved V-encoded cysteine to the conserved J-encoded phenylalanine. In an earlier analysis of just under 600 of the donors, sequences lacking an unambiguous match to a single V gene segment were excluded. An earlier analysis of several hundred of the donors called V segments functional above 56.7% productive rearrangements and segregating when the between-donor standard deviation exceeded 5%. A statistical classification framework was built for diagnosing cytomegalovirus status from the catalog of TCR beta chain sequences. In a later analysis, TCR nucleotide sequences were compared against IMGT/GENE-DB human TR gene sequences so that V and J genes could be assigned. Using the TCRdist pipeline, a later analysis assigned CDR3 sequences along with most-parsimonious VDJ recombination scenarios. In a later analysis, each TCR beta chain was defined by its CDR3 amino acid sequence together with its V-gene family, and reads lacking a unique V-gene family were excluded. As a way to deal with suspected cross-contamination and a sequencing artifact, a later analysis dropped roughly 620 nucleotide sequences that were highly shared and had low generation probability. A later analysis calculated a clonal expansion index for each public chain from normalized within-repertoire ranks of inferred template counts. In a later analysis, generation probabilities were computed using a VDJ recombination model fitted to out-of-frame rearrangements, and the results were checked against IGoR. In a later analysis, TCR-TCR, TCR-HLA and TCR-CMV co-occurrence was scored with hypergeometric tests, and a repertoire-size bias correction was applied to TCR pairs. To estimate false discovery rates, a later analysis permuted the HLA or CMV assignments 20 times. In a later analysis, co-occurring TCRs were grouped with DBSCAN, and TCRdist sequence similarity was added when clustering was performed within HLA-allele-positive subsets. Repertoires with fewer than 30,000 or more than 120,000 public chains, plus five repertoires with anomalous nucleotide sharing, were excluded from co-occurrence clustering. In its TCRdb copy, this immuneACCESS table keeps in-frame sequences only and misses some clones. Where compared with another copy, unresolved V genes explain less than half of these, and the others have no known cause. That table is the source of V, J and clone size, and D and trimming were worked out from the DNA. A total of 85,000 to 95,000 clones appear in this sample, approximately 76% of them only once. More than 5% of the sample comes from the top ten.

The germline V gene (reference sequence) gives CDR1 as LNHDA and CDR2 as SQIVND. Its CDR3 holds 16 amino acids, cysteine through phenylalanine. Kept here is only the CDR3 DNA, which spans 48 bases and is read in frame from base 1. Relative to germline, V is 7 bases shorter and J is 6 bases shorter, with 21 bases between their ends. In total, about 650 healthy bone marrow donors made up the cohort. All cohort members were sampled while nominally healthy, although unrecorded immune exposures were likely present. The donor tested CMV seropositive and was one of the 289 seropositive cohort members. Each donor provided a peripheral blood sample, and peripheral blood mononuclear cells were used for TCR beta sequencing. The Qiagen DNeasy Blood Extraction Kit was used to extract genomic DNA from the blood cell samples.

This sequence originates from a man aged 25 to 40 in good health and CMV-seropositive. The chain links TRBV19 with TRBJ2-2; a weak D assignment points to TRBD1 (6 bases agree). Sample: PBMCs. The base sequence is TGTGCCAGTATCCTTAATCCGGGACAATCGGCCGGGGAGCTGTTTTTT. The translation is CASILNPGQSAGELFF.